Listed below are T cell receptor beta chains from one sample, sequenced in a study of CD8 T cells in ankylosing spondylitis. Via MiXCR, TCRdb re-called the 5' RACE reads, giving one row per CDR3 protein. The repertoire holds around 120,000 distinct CDR3 sequences, with under 30% as singletons. The sample consisted of synovial fluid, either unsorted or a sorted T cell fraction (not recorded which). All receptors derive from a male donor with ankylosing spondylitis. Each CDR3 is given without its conserved first and last residue.

v_call,j_call,cdr3_aa
TRBV5-1,TRBJ1-2,ASSIQGAYGYT
TRBV15,TRBJ2-3,ATSRSPIGGGTDTQY
TRBV7-9,TRBJ2-1,ASRVAGAHNEQF
TRBV7-9,TRBJ1-1,ASSLGGAGGEAF
TRBV7-6,TRBJ1-3,ASSPSRSSGNTIY
TRBV11-2,TRBJ2-1,ASSLEGLAGGSYNEQF
TRBV24-1,TRBJ2-7,ATTGRTSGMSSYEQY
TRBV12-3/TRBV12-4,TRBJ1-2,ASSPEGLRNYGYT
TRBV3-1,TRBJ1-1,ASSPPGRGTEAF
TRBV29-1,TRBJ2-1,SVDPDSYNEQF
TRBV29-1,TRBJ2-3,SVQPSGSTDTQY
TRBV20-1,TRBJ2-1,SARPSGSRNEQF
TRBV5-1,TRBJ2-7,ASRIEWGTDYEQY
TRBV10-3,TRBJ1-3,AISDTRGNTIY
TRBV10-1,TRBJ2-3,ATSSGSRADTQY
TRBV9,TRBJ2-3,ASSGNTVTQY
TRBV7-6,TRBJ2-1,ASSLQGTGGFNEQF
TRBV6-1,TRBJ2-5,AIIGRFETQY
TRBV4-1,TRBJ2-7,ASSQVGQSYEQY
TRBV9,TRBJ2-1,ASSVGSHNEQF
TRBV7-2,TRBJ2-1,ASSLSREVGNEQF
TRBV7-9,TRBJ2-7,ASSHLKQGSYEQY
TRBV10-3,TRBJ2-2,AIRGSGELF
TRBV7-9,TRBJ2-2,ASSLGLGAGELF
TRBV5-5,TRBJ2-1,ASSFGERPRYEQF
TRBV20-1,TRBJ2-5,SASAQGAQETQY
TRBV10-1,TRBJ2-1,ASSPGGSGWEQF
TRBV20-1,TRBJ1-2,SARAGQVASYGYT
TRBV7-8,TRBJ2-1,ASSLDGGPREQF
TRBV15,TRBJ2-3,ATSRLFTDTQY
TRBV5-4,TRBJ2-3,ASSSMYGSTDTQY